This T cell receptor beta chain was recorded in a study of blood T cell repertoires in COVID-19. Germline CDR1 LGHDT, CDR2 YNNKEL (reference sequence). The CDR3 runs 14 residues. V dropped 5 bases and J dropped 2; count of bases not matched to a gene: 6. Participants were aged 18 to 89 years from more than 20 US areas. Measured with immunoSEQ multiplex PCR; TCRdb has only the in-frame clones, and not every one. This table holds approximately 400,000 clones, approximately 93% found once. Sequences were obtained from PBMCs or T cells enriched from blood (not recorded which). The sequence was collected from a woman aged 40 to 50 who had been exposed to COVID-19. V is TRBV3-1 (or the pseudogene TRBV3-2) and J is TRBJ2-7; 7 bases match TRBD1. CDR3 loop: CASSSGTETYEQYF. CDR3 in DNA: TGTGCCAGCAGCTCCGGGACAGAAACCTACGAGCAGTACTTC.